This T cell receptor (beta chain) was obtained from a study of cytomegalovirus exposure and HLA in healthy donors. It was with 60 Vbeta and 13 Jbeta primers that the PCR ran. Sequencing was performed with immunoSEQ multiplex PCR; in TCRdb, only in-frame clones are kept and a portion is missing. The table lists some 170,000 clones, 82% of them singletons. Looked up from germline, CDR1 is SGHRS and CDR2 is YFSETQ. After removal of 4 bases from V and 3 bases from J, the junction contained 9 bases not matched to a gene. The CDR3 runs 16 residues. Study-level results: Apart from CMV serostatus, no immune exposure information was available. In an earlier analysis, about 87% or about 30%: the productive usage of most TCR beta V segments.

Turning to this clone: Its antigen remains unknown.

Donors counted as nominally healthy when sampled, yet unrecorded immune exposures were likely. The source material was PBMCs. The sequence derives from a girl aged 10 to 17 in good health and CMV-seropositive. V is TRBV5-1 and J is TRBJ2-7; TRBD2 matches at 11 bases. The CDR3 sequence: CASSAGTSGDIYEQYF. The CDR3 DNA reads TGCGCCAGCAGCGCCGGGACTAGCGGAGATATCTACGAGCAGTACTTC.